This entry concerns a single T cell receptor beta chain. Some clones are missing from TCRdb's copy, which holds only in-frame ones; the method was immunoSEQ multiplex PCR. The table has a few thousand clones, approximately 77% seen once. This record comes from a study of hypomethylating agent response in myelodysplastic syndrome. For the study at large: Complete response or hematologic improvement counted as response; others were non-responders.

The ends lost 7 bases at V and 8 bases at J; junction bases unmatched: 8. Germline CDR1 LNHDA, CDR2 SQIVND (reference sequence). The CDR3 is 13 residues long. The receptor comes from a human donor with myelodysplastic syndrome. The chain employs TRBV19 and TRBJ2-1; 7 nucleotides match TRBD2. This specimen was bone marrow, taken before or after starting hypomethylating agent treatment for myelodysplastic syndrome (not recorded which). CDR3 in DNA: TGTGCCAGTAACGGTTGGGGGAGGGATGAGCAGTTCTTC. Residues: CASNGWGRDEQFF.